This T cell receptor (beta chain) was captured by sequencing in a study of OX40 agonist ivuxolimab in advanced cancers. Whole-study context: Recorded diagnoses for dose-escalation patients were hepatocellular carcinoma, melanoma, renal cell or head and neck cancer.

The CDR3 spans 15 residues. CDR1 is PRHDT, CDR2 FYEKMQ, per germline (reference sequence). The ends were cut back, 1 base at V and 1 base at J, with 11 bases in the middle. The data were produced by immunoSEQ multiplex PCR, yet TCRdb's version contains in-frame clones alone and is incomplete. The table shows some 70,000 clones, with roughly four fifths occurring only once. Peripheral blood came from all dose cohorts at three timepoints. The sample consisted of CD4+ or CD8+ T cells sorted from blood, taken in a trial of the OX40 agonist ivuxolimab. The chain uses TRBV13 and TRBJ2-7, with no clear D. The TCR comes from an adult with an advanced solid tumor such as melanoma, head and neck, liver or kidney cancer. As DNA, the CDR3 is TGTGCCAGCAGCTTAGAGGGATACGGATCCTACGAGCAGTACTTC. This encodes CASSLEGYGSYEQYF.